The clone carrying this T cell receptor beta chain was observed at least ten times. No antigen is known for it. Trimming cost V 0 bases and J 1 base, with 10 bases left between them. This CDR3 spans 14 amino acids. Germline lookup yields CDR1 DFQATT and CDR2 SNEGSKA (reference sequence). Isolated per sample were at least 7 million PBMCs. Together with a sample-barcoded 5' primer, a J-beta primer mix was included in a second PCR lasting about 7 to 11 cycles. With 12 random nucleotides, a template-switch adaptor tagged each individual cDNA molecule. TCRdb called the 5' RACE reads again in MiXCR, with one record for every CDR3 protein. The sample carries about 590,000 distinct CDR3 sequences, approximately 30% recorded once. The sample belongs to a study of blood T cells in healthy people across ages. Study findings and constraints: When one million T cells were used, diversity estimates were thought to be underestimates.

Sequenced material: blood. The clonotype originates from a woman of 80 years or more in good health. J is TRBJ2-7 and V is TRBV20-1; possibly TRBD1 for D (6 bases). The CDR3 protein is CSARDVDSSYEQYF. Written as DNA, the CDR3 is TGCAGTGCTAGAGATGTGGACAGTTCCTACGAGCAGTACTTC.